The T cell receptor (beta chain) described here comes from a study of blood T cell repertoires in COVID-19. At the level of the study: The United States, Italy and Spain provided the acute and convalescent COVID-19 samples.

Authors' data handling: It was from reference gene primer amplification that nucleated cell counts were estimated. TCRdb's copy holds only in-frame clones and misses some; the assay was immunoSEQ multiplex PCR. That table furnishes V, J and clone size, whereas the DNA furnished D and trimming. The sample lists tens of thousands of clones, 86% seen once, with around 5% in the top ten. The V and J ends lost 2 bases and 5 bases respectively, with 20 bases between them. Germline loops: CDR1 MRHNA, CDR2 SNTAGT. CDR3 size: 17 residues. The receptor was derived from a man aged 50 to 60 with active or convalescent COVID-19. What was sequenced was peripheral blood. The rearrangement joins TRBV6-4 to TRBJ2-3, with TRBD1 as a possible D gene (5 bases). CDR3 loop: CASSDTLTASSGDTQYF. The CDR3 DNA sequence: TGTGCCAGCAGTGACACATTGACAGCCTCTTCGGGAGATACGCAGTATTTT.